This T cell receptor (beta chain) was obtained from a study of cytomegalovirus exposure and HLA in healthy donors. Germline V CDR1 and CDR2: SEHNR, FQNEAQ (reference sequence). The CDR3 spans 15 residues. V lost 7 bases to trimming and J lost 5 bases; unmatched junction nucleotides: 11. This clone was observed a few times. The study ran its PCR with 60 Vbeta and 13 Jbeta primers. The assay was immunoSEQ multiplex PCR, and TCRdb's table has in-frame clones only and misses some. The table lists some 150,000 clones, roughly 70% of them singletons. The sequence was obtained from a woman aged 30 to 39 in good health and CMV-seronegative. Sequencing was performed on PBMCs. The chain uses TRBV7-9 and TRBJ2-3; 8 positions match TRBD2. CDR3 amino acids: CASISAGEGRDTQYF. CDR3 DNA sequence: TGTGCCAGCATTTCAGCGGGAGAGGGGAGAGATACGCAGTATTTT.